This T cell receptor (beta chain) was captured by sequencing in a study of vaccination and CD4 T cells after COVID-19 (dated by TCRdb to between 2021 and 2022). Context from the whole study: Convalescent patients had a positive SARS-CoV-2 result on nasal swab PCR, and of these patients, nine had mild disease and one had severe disease. In 10 COVID-19 convalescent patients and several infection-naive healthy vaccine recipients, researchers compared the spike-specific CD4+ TCR repertoire from before mRNA vaccination with the repertoire from after. In the convalescent cohort there were six males and four females, among whom were two Hispanic individuals, seven Caucasians, two Asians and one multiracial person. Post-COVID blood samples from convalescent patients were collected a median of roughly 100 days after diagnosis, with a range of roughly 30 to 170 days. For stimulating the cultures, overlapping spike peptide pools were used, derived from SARS-CoV-2 as well as from the common cold coronaviruses HCoV-NL63, HCoV-OC43 and HCoV-229E. Participants received two doses of either the Pfizer-BioNTech BNT162b2 vaccine (n=8) or the Moderna mRNA-1273 vaccine (n=2). As controls, cultures received a CEFX viral epitope pool (the positive control), an HIV-1 Nef peptide pool (the negative control), or no peptide at all. Post-vaccine blood samples were taken a median of around 70 days after the second vaccine dose, with a range of about 13 to 250 days.

CDR1 and CDR2, per the germline V gene, are ENHRY and SYGVKD. The V and J ends are trimmed by 0 bases and 4 bases, leaving 6 bases between them. Its CDR3 holds 14 amino acids, cysteine through phenylalanine. The entry retains the CDR3 DNA only, 42 bases that are in frame from base 1. General conclusions and limits of the study: In convalescent patients, nearly all vaccine-specific clones (304 of 307) were found to be mono-reactive for SARS-CoV-2 spike rather than cross-reactive with common cold coronaviruses. Relatively few convalescent patients were included in the study, and early timepoints after natural infection were not analyzed. In convalescent patients, a median approximately 83% of post-vaccine SARS-CoV-2-reactive clones were detected only after vaccination, suggesting vaccine-specific priming. The median number of SARS-CoV-2-reactive clonotypes rose from approximately 20 after infection to approximately 41 after vaccination, but the change was not significant.

The sample's treatment or condition, from its label and the paper: approximately 9-day PBMC culture with coronavirus spike peptide pools or control peptides (ViraFEST assay). The study used the ViraFEST assay, which expanded antigen-specific T cells with peptide pools and then identified expanded clonotypes by TCR sequencing. The convalescent patients' positive SARS-CoV-2 PCR tests were from March to December 2020, which was before the Alpha, Beta and Delta variants emerged in the United States. Each well held under 2.5 million PBMCs cultured in IMDM containing about 5% human AB serum and approximately 9.1 IU/ml IL-2, with 7.5 to 10 ug/ml peptide pools added. On days 3 and 7, half of the culture medium was replaced with fresh IL-2-containing medium. After more than 8 days of culture, CD4+ T cells were isolated by negative selection using the EasySep CD4+ T cell isolation kit. Ficoll-Paque Plus gradient centrifugation was used to isolate PBMCs from whole blood, and the isolated PBMCs were then either used fresh or cryopreserved at -140C. Triplicate wells were generally used for each culture condition.

As to this clonotype: There is no known antigen for this receptor. No much larger clone is present one base from it, and per-base qualities are unavailable.

The library was obtained by PCR. At the Johns Hopkins FTIC core, DNA from the cultured CD4+ T cells underwent TCR sequencing with the Oncomine TCR Beta short-read assay. The QIAamp micro DNA kit was used to extract genomic DNA from the cultured CD4+ T cells. Oncomine TCR Beta libraries made from cultured CD4+ T cells were pooled using unique dual indexes and sequenced on an Illumina iSeq 100. Regarding the original processing steps: Non-productive sequences were removed, and CDR3s not starting with C, not ending with F or W, or shorter than 7 amino acids were discarded. Antigen-specific clonotypes were identified using the MANAFEST web application through comparison of peptide-stimulated wells with reference and other culture wells. An FDR below 0.05, an odds ratio above 5, and a productive frequency above 0.1% in at least two of three replicate wells were required for clones to be considered positive. A clonotype counted as cross-reactive if it showed significant expansion both in the SARS-CoV-2 spike wells and in at least one common cold coronavirus spike condition. Similarity between CDR3 sequences was evaluated in R version 3.6.1 using Levenshtein distances (stringdist) and unrooted phylogenetic trees (ape). TCRdb cleaned the public reads at Q25 with fastp, built clones with MiXCR and kept in-frame beta chains. Each record represents a unique CDR3 protein, reported with the most common genes and DNA among its rows. These V and J calls rely on TCRdb rather than the paper's analysis. Present in this sample are 15,000 or so distinct CDR3 sequences, over 45% of which were seen just once. 14% of the sample comes from the top ten.

Sequenced sample: CD4+ T cells from blood, cultured in vitro. The V gene is TRBV10-3 and the J gene is TRBJ2-2, with the D gene not confidently named. This TCR derives from a human donor who had recovered from COVID-19. The DNA sequence is as follows: TGTGCCATCAGTGAGTCTGGGATCACCGGGGAGCTGTTTTTT. The translation is CAISESGITGELFF.